The rows below give T cell receptor beta chains drawn from one sample of a study of shared clonotypes between healthy human individuals. Profiled with immunoSEQ multiplex PCR; TCRdb holds only in-frame clones, not every one. This table has over a million clones, around 78% appearing once. Sequencing was carried out using memory CD4+ T cells from PBMCs. The receptors stem from a man younger than 30 in good health. Some clones in this sample may be carry-over from other donors' samples. CDR3s include the opening cysteine and the closing phenylalanine or tryptophan. The D gene is left open where the match is weak. Clone size appears in some rows only: once, few, many, or a class for an expanded clone.

j_call clone_size d_call v_call cdr3_nt cdr3_aa
TRBJ2-5 - - TRBV28 TGTGCCAGCAGGACAAAAACAGGCGGGGAGACCCAGTACTTC CASRTKTGGETQYF
TRBJ1-1 - - TRBV28 TGTGCCAGCAGTCCCGGGGGGGGTGAGGACACTGAAGCTTTCTTT CASSPGGGEDTEAFF
TRBJ2-7 - - TRBV18 TGTGCCAGCTCACCACAGGGTCAAGCGGCCTACGAGCAGTACTTC CASSPQGQAAYEQYF
TRBJ2-2 few - TRBV30 TGTGCCTGGAGTGTATACACAGTTCGGGACACCGGGGAGCTGTTTTTT CAWSVYTVRDTGELFF
TRBJ2-1 once TRBD2 TRBV6-6 TGTGCCACCAGCCCCCCGGGACTAGCCCCCGGTGGGCAGTTCTTC CATSPPGLAPGGQFF
TRBJ2-5 - - TRBV5-1 TGCGCCAGCAGCTTGGACGTCAATTTCCCGACCGAGACCCAGTACTTC CASSLDVNFPTETQYF
TRBJ2-3 - - TRBV11-3 TGTGCCAGCAGCCCCTTTGGAGGAGGAACAGATACGCAGTATTTT CASSPFGGGTDTQYF
TRBJ1-1 few - TRBV7-9 TGTGCCAGCAGCTTAGAGGGGAACACTGAAGCTTTCTTT CASSLEGNTEAFF
TRBJ2-7 - - TRBV12-5 TGTGCTAGTGGTTTGGGTACCGGCTACGAGCAGTACTTC CASGLGTGYEQYF
TRBJ2-5 - - TRBV7-3 TGTGCCAGCAGCTCAGGGGCGGGGTCAGGCCAAGAGACCCAGTACTTC CASSSGAGSGQETQYF
TRBJ1-1 - - TRBV7-2 TGTGCCAGCAGCTTAGACGGGGGCACTGAAGCTTTCTTT CASSLDGGTEAFF
TRBJ2-1 - TRBD1 TRBV9 TGTGCCAGCAGCGGGCCGGACAGGGGGCACTATGAGCAGTTCTTC CASSGPDRGHYEQFF
TRBJ2-2 - TRBD1 TRBV19 TGTGCCAGTAGTGTACTCCGGGACAGGGGTGGAACCGGGGAGCTGTTTTTT CASSVLRDRGGTGELFF
TRBJ2-3 many - TRBV11-2 TGTGCCAGCAGCTTAGGTGCGGGAGATACGCAGTATTTT CASSLGAGDTQYF
TRBJ2-7 - TRBD1 TRBV5-1 TGCGCCAGCAGCCCCCGGGACAGGGGATCCTACGAGCAGTACTTC CASSPRDRGSYEQYF
TRBJ2-5 few - TRBV7-7 TGTGCCAGCAGCTTACAACAGGGCACGGAGACCCAGTACTTC CASSLQQGTETQYF
TRBJ1-2 - - TRBV7-2 TGTGCCAGCAGCTTAGACGGCATCTATGGCTACACCTTC CASSLDGIYGYTF
TRBJ2-3 - - TRBV6-6 TGTGCCAGCAGTTACGGGACCGGGGGCACAGATACGCAGTATTTT CASSYGTGGTDTQYF
TRBJ2-7 - TRBD2 TRBV9 TGTGCCAGCAGCTTTGGGCTAGCGGGAACCTACGAGCAGTACTTC CASSFGLAGTYEQYF
TRBJ1-2 - TRBD1 TRBV5-6 TGTGCCAGCAGCTCACCCGGGACAGGGAGTACTAACTATGGCTACACCTTC CASSSPGTGSTNYGYTF
TRBJ2-3 - TRBD2 TRBV7-2 TGTGCCAGCAGCTTTCGGCGCGGGAGAGTCGGAGATACGCAGTATTTT CASSFRRGRVGDTQYF
TRBJ2-4 - TRBD2 TRBV6-1 TGTGCCAGCAGTGAAGCGCGCGGTCCTAGCGGGTACCTTCTAGCCAAAAACATTCAGTACTTC CASSEARGPSGYLLAKNIQYF
TRBJ2-7 - TRBD2 TRBV9 TGTGCCAGCAGCGTAGCCCCTAGCGGGAGTTATGAGCAGTACTTC CASSVAPSGSYEQYF
TRBJ2-3 - - TRBV7-6 TGTGCCAGCAGCCTAACTAGCCCCGATACGCAGTATTTT CASSLTSPDTQYF
TRBJ1-3 - - TRBV5-8 TGTGCCAGCAGCTTAGGGACGGCTTTTAGCCGAAACACCATATATTTT CASSLGTAFSRNTIYF
TRBJ1-1 few - TRBV7-3 TGTGCCAGCAGCTTAAATGGGAACACTGAAGCTTTCTTT CASSLNGNTEAFF
TRBJ2-3 - - TRBV9 TGTGCCAGCAGCGTAGGAGGGATACGCACAGATACGCAGTATTTT CASSVGGIRTDTQYF
TRBJ2-3 - - TRBV7-9 TGTGCCAGCAGCGCTTCAAAGTTGGGCACAGATACGCAGTATTTT CASSASKLGTDTQYF
TRBJ1-1 few - TRBV10-3 TGTGCCATCAGTGAGTCGATTGGGGGAGGGGGCACTGAAGCTTTCTTT CAISESIGGGGTEAFF
TRBJ2-1 - - TRBV29-1 TGCAGTGTCGGGACGGGGGTGGTCAATGAGCAGTTCTTC CSVGTGVVNEQFF
TRBJ2-3 - TRBD2 TRBV10-3 TGTGCCATCAGTGGGGGACTAGCGGTAGGGGAAAATACGCAGTATTTT CAISGGLAVGENTQYF
TRBJ1-2 - - TRBV29-1 TGCAGCGTTGAAGAACCTACCCTCTTC CSVEEPTLF
TRBJ2-5 - TRBD1 TRBV28 TGTGCCAGCAGTTTAACAGGGGGCAGTGAGACCCAGTACTTC CASSLTGGSETQYF
TRBJ2-1 - TRBD2 TRBV2 TGTGCCAGCGGTGTAATAGCGGGAGTGCTGAATGAGCAGTTCTTC CASGVIAGVLNEQFF
TRBJ2-2 - - TRBV29-1 TGCAGCGTATTGTCGTCGTACACCGGGGAGCTGTTTTTT CSVLSSYTGELFF
TRBJ2-7 - TRBD1 TRBV5-1 TGCGCCAGCAGCTGGGGACAGGGACCCGAGCAGTACTTC CASSWGQGPEQYF
TRBJ2-7 - TRBD1 TRBV5-1 TGCGCCAGCAGCTCGGCCGGGACAGGATACGAGCAGTACTTC CASSSAGTGYEQYF
TRBJ2-1 many TRBD1 TRBV7-8 TGTGCCAGCAGCCTCCGGGACAGGGGGCCTTACAATGAGCAGTTCTTC CASSLRDRGPYNEQFF
TRBJ1-5 - TRBD1 TRBV29-1 TGCAGCGTGCTGGACAGGGTAGGACAGCCCCAGCATTTT CSVLDRVGQPQHF
TRBJ2-7 once TRBD1 TRBV7-8 TGTGCCAGCAGCTGGACTCGGACAGGGAACCCATACGAGCAGTACTTC CASSWTRTGNPYEQYF
TRBJ2-2 - TRBD2 TRBV4-2 TGTGCCAGCAGCGGACTAGCGGTCCCCGGGGAGCTGTTTTTT CASSGLAVPGELFF
TRBJ1-1 - - TRBV7-8 TGTGCCAGCAGCGTATACCGGGCAGGGACGAACACTGAAGCTTTCTTT CASSVYRAGTNTEAFF
TRBJ1-4 few - TRBV5-1 TGCGCCAGCAGCTTGATCGGAACCTTGTATGAAAAACTGTTTTTT CASSLIGTLYEKLFF
TRBJ2-3 - - TRBV29-1 TGCAGCGCCGGCCTCGGGCCCCCTAGCACAGATACGCAGTATTTT CSAGLGPPSTDTQYF
TRBJ2-1 - - TRBV7-8 TGTGCCAGCAGTATCCTAGCGCCCTACAATGAGCAGTTCTTC CASSILAPYNEQFF
TRBJ2-4 - - TRBV28 TGTGCCACAGCCAAAAACATTCAGTACTTC CATAKNIQYF
TRBJ2-1 - - TRBV7-8 TGTGCCAGCAGTGGGACAATACTCCCCCTTAATGAGCAGTTCTTC CASSGTILPLNEQFF
TRBJ1-3 - - TRBV2 TGTGCCAGCAGTCCGGGACTCTCTGGAAACACCATATATTTT CASSPGLSGNTIYF
TRBJ1-1 - - TRBV28 TGTGCCAGCAGTCCGGGGAGATTTGAAGCTTTCTTT CASSPGRFEAFF
TRBJ2-7 - TRBD1 TRBV7-9 TGTGCCAGCAGCTGGGACAGGGGGCAGTACGAGCAGTACTTC CASSWDRGQYEQYF
TRBJ2-1 - - TRBV5-1 TGCGCCAGCAGCTTGGACTCCTACAATGAGCAGTTCTTC CASSLDSYNEQFF
TRBJ2-6 - - TRBV7-2 TGTGCCAGCAGCTTAGTGCTTGGGCTCTCTGGGGCCAACGTCCTGACTTTC CASSLVLGLSGANVLTF
TRBJ2-2 - - TRBV7-9 TGTGCCAGCAGCAAGAATAGGGGAGGGAACACCGGGGAGCTGTTTTTT CASSKNRGGNTGELFF
TRBJ2-1 - - TRBV20-1 TGCAGTGCTGGTCAATTCAATGAGCAGTTCTTC CSAGQFNEQFF
TRBJ2-3 - - TRBV20-1 TGCAGCCACCCATGGGGAGATACGCAGTATTTT CSHPWGDTQYF
TRBJ2-2 - - TRBV2 TGTGCCAGCAGTGAAGGTTTTTTGGGGGCTCGGGGGGAGCTGTTTTTT CASSEGFLGARGELFF
TRBJ2-3 - - TRBV15 TGTGCCACCAGCAGGGGGGGGCCGGATACGCAGTATTTT CATSRGGPDTQYF
TRBJ1-2 - TRBD1 TRBV28 TGTGCCAGCAGTCTCGACCTCCCAGGGACCAGGGGGGGCTACACCTTC CASSLDLPGTRGGYTF
TRBJ1-1 - - TRBV9 TGTGCCAGCAGCGCAACAGGGTACACTGAAGCTTTCTTT CASSATGYTEAFF
TRBJ2-3 - - TRBV4-3 TGCGCCAGCAGCCAAGAGCAGGGGGGGGATACGCAGTATTTT CASSQEQGGDTQYF